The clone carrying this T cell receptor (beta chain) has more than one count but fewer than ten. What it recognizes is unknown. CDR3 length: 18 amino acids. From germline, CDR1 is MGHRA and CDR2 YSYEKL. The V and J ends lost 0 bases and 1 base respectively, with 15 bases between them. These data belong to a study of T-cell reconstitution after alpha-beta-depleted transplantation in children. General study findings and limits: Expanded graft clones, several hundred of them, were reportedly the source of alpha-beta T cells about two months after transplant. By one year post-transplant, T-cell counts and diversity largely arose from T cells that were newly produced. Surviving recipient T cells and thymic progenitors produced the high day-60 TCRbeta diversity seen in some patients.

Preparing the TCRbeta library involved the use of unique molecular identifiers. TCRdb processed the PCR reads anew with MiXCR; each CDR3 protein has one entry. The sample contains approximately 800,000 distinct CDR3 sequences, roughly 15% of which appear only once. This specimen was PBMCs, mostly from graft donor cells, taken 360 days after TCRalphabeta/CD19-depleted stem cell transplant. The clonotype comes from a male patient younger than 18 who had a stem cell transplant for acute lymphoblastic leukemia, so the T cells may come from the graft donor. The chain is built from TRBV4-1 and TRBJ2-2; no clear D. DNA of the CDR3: TGCGCCAGCAGCCAAGAAAAAGGAGTTCTGCAGAACACCGGGGAGCTGTTTTTT. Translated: CASSQEKGVLQNTGELFF.